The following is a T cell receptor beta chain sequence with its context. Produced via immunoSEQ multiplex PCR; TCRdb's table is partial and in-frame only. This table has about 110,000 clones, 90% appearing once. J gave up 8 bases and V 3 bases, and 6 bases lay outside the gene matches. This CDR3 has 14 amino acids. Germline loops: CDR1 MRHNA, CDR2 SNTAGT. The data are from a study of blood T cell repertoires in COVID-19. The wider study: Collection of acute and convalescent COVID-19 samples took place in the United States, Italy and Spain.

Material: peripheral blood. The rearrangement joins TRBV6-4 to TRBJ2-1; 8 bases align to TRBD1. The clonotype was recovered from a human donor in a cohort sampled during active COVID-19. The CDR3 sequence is CASSEQGDLDEQFF. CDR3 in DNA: TGTGCCAGCAGTGAACAGGGGGATCTCGATGAGCAGTTCTTC.